A single sample gave rise to the 13 T cell receptor beta chains below, sequenced in a study of identical twins. MiXCR, applied by TCRdb to the 5' RACE reads, yields one record per CDR3 protein. The sample lists fewer than 800,000 distinct CDR3 sequences; 7.1% were seen once. The data also belong to a second study, concerning yellow fever vaccine responses in identical twins.

The sequenced material came from PBMCs. These receptors originate from a woman between 18 and 30 years old in good health.

J is TRBJ1-2 and V is TRBV4-1; 7 bases are a match to TRBD1. After removal of 3 bases from V and 5 bases from J, the junction contained 9 bases not matched to a gene. The CDR3 is 15 amino acids. Germline assignment: CDR1 MGHRA and CDR2 YSYEKL. For the CDR3, the DNA is TGCGCCAGCAGCCACCCTGGACAGGTCCTATATGGCTACACCTTC. Translated: CASSHPGQVLYGYTF.

This clonotype was seen a handful of times. The rearrangement joins TRBV7-6 to TRBJ2-7; TRBD2 aligns across 11 bases. The CDR3 runs 17 residues. The V gene end was trimmed by 2 bases and the J gene end by 4 bases; junction bases not matched to a gene: 10. CDR1 is SGHVS, CDR2 FNYEAQ, per germline. In DNA form, the CDR3 reads TGTGCCAGCAGCTTATCTGTAGCGGGAGGGCCTGGATACGAGCAGTACTTC. Its translation is CASSLSVAGGPGYEQYF.

This rearrangement joins TRBV15 to TRBJ2-3; D unclear. CDR3 length: 17 residues. The germline CDR1 and CDR2 sequences are LNHNV and YYDKDF (reference sequence). The V gene lost 0 bases and the J gene lost 1 base, with 14 bases spanning the gap. The CDR3 DNA sequence: TGTGCCACCAGCAGAGACCTACTTGCTGGGGGCACAGATACGCAGTATTTT. Encoded protein: CATSRDLLAGGTDTQYF.

This clonotype appeared a few times. The chain couples TRBV29-1 to TRBJ1-1, with TRBD1 matching 9 bases. This CDR3 comprises 16 residues. Unmatched junction bases numbered 23, after V lost 8 bases and J lost 10 bases. Germline CDR1 SQVTM, CDR2 ANQGSEA. The CDR3 bases are TGCAGCTTTGTTTCCGGGACAGGGTTACGAGGGGTCGGAGCTTTCTTT. Translation: CSFVSGTGLRGVGAFF.

Only a few counts were recorded for this clonotype. The V and J genes are TRBV29-1 and TRBJ2-7; D gene unclear. Germline values: CDR1 SQVTM, CDR2 ANQGSEA. The CDR3 extends over 10 amino acids. Trimming took 5 bases from V and 2 from J, leaving 4 bases between them. CDR3 sequence reads: CSVRTYEQYF. The CDR3 DNA reads as TGCAGCGTTCGAACCTACGAGCAGTACTTC.

There are many counts of this clonotype. This rearrangement joins TRBV13 to TRBJ2-2; TRBD2 is a possible D gene (7 bases). Trimming removed 3 bases at V and 0 bases at J, with 11 bases between. The CDR3 consists of 16 residues. CDR1 is PRHDT and CDR2 is FYEKMQ in the germline V gene (reference sequence). The CDR3 nucleotides are TGTGCCAGCAGCTTTTGGGGGGGGCCGAACACCGGGGAGCTGTTTTTT. Translation gives CASSFWGGPNTGELFF.

There are a few counts of this clonotype. This chain links TRBV28 with TRBJ2-3, with 11 bases that match TRBD1. Germline assignment: CDR1 MDHEN and CDR2 SYDVKM. V dropped 6 bases and J dropped 5; count of bases not matched to a gene: 10. This CDR3 is 16 amino acids long. The CDR3 DNA reads TGTGCCAGCAGCACCCAGGACAGGGGGCTAAGAGATACGCAGTATTTT. This sequence encodes CASSTQDRGLRDTQYF.

This clonotype was counted ten times or more. The junction and the germline gene differ at one end; a read error may be behind it. The V gene is TRBV7-8, the J gene TRBJ2-4; TRBD1 aligns across 9 bases. The CDR3 sequence is 14 residues long. The V gene's germline CDR1 is SGHVS and CDR2 FQNEAQ. The CDR3 sequence is CASSLEGQGAPMSF. DNA of the CDR3: TGTGCCAGCAGCTTAGAGGGACAGGGAGCCCCAATGAGCTTC. The entire variable domain, with the rest obtained from reference TRBV7-8 and TRBJ2-4, is as follows: GAGVSQSPRYKVAKRGQDVALRCDPISGHVSLFWYQQALGQGPEFLTYFQNEAQLDKSGLPSDRFFAERPEGSVSTLKIQRTQQEDSAVYLCASSLEGQGAPMSFGAGTRLSVL.

In nucleotides, the CDR3 is TGTGCCAGCAGCTTAGAGAAGCCCGGGGAGCTGTTTTTT. Its translation is CASSLEKPGELFF. This chain joins TRBV7-9 and TRBJ2-2, with D hard to call. The CDR3 loop spans 13 amino acids. V was pared by 1 base and J by 6 bases, with 6 bases between. Germline CDR1 and CDR2: SEHNR and FQNEAQ (reference sequence).

This clonotype was found a few times. CDR3 coding DNA: TGCGCCAGCAGCTTTACAGGGTCGCTCGCAGATACGCAGTATTTT. It encodes CASSFTGSLADTQYF. V gene TRBV5-1 combines with J gene TRBJ2-3; a possible D gene is TRBD1 (6 bases). Trimming pared 2 bases from V and 4 bases from J, leaving 14 bases between. Germline V gene data show CDR1 as SGHRS and CDR2 as YFSETQ. This CDR3 has 15 residues.

The gene calls are TRBV27 and TRBJ2-1; 7 nucleotides line up with TRBD2. The germline CDR1 and CDR2 sequences are MNHEY and SMNVEV (reference sequence). The J segment lost 4 bases and the V segment lost 5 bases, leaving 11 bases of the junction unmatched. The CDR3 is made up of 16 amino acids. CDR3 region: CASSPLSLADYNEQFF. The CDR3 DNA reads as TGTGCCAGCAGTCCCCTTTCCCTAGCGGATTACAATGAGCAGTTCTTC.

The chain carries TRBV6-5 and TRBJ2-4; the D gene could be TRBD1 or TRBD2 (6 bases each). V lost 0 bases to trimming and J lost 0 bases, with 9 bases between them. Germline-derived CDR1 and CDR2 are MNHEY and SVGAGI. The CDR3 is 16 residues long. CDR3 in DNA: TGTGCCAGCAGTTACTCGGGGGGCCAAGCCAAAAACATTCAGTACTTC. Protein sequence: CASSYSGGQAKNIQYF.

The V and J genes are TRBV28 and TRBJ1-2; unclear D gene. Germline V gene lookup returns CDR1 MDHEN and CDR2 SYDVKM. This CDR3 spans 15 amino acids. V was cut by 8 bases and J by 1 base, with 17 bases left in between. This CDR3 is CASQSREWYNYGYTF. The CDR3 DNA sequence: TGTGCCAGCCAAAGTCGGGAATGGTATAACTATGGCTACACCTTC.